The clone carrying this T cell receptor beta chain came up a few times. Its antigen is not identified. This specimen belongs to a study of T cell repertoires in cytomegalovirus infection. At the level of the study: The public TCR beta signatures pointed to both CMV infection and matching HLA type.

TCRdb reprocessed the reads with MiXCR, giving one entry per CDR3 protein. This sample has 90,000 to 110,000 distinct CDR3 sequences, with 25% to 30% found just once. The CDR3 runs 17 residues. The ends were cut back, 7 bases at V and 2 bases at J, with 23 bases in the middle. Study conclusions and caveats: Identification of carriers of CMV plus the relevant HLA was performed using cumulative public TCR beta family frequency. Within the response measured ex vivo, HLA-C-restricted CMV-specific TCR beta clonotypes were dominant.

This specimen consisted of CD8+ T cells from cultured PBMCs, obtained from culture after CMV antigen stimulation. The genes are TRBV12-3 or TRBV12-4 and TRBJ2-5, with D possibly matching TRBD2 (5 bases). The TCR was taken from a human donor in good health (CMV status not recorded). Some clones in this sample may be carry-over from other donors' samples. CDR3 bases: TGTGCCAGCACGGGATTGGAAGGAGTGCCGTGGCAAGAGACCCAGTACTTC. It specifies CASTGLEGVPWQETQYF.